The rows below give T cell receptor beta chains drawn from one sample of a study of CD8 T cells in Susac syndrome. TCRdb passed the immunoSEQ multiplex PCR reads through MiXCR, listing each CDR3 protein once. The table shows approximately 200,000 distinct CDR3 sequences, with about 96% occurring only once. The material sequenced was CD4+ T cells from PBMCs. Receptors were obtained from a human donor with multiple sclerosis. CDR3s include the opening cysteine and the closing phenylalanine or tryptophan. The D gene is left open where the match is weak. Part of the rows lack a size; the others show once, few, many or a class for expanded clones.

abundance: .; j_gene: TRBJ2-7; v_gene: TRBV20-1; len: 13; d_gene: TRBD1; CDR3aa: CSALGTGEREQYF; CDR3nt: TGCAGTGCCCTCGGGACAGGCGAACGTGAGCAGTACTTC
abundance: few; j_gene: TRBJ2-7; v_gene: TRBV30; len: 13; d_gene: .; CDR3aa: CAWSSGQGYEQYF; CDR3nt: TGTGCCTGGAGTTCTGGCCAGGGGTACGAGCAGTACTTC
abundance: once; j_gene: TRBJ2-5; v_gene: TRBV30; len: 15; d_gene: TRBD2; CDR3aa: CAWRPGLAGKETQYF; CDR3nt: TGTGCCTGGAGGCCTGGACTAGCGGGGAAAGAGACCCAGTACTTC
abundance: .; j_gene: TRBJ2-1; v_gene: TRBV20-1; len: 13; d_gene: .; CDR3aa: CSASTQGNGEQFF; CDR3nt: TGCAGTGCTAGCACGCAGGGGAATGGTGAGCAGTTCTTC
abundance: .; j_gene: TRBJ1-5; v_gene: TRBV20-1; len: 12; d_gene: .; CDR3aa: CSVSLWNQPQHF; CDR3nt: TGCAGTGTCTCCCTATGGAATCAGCCCCAGCATTTT
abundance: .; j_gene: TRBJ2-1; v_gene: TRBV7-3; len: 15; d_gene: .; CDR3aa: CASSLLGDIVSEQFF; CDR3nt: TGTGCCAGCAGCTTACTCGGGGACATAGTCTCTGAGCAGTTCTTC
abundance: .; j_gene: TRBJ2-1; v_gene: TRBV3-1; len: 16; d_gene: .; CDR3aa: CASSPEVRGWGNEQFF; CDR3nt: TGTGCCAGCAGCCCCGAGGTGCGGGGATGGGGGAATGAGCAGTTCTTC
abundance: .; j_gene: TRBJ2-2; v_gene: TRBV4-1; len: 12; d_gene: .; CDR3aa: CASSQRPGELFF; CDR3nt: TGCGCCAGCAGCCAACGTCCCGGGGAGCTGTTTTTT
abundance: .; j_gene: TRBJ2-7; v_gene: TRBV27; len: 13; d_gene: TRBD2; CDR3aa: CASRGGRYYEQYF; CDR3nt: TGTGCCAGCAGGGGCGGGAGATACTACGAGCAGTACTTC
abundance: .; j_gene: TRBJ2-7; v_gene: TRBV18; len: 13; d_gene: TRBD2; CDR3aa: CASSLAGADEQYF; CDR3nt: TGTGCCAGCTCACTCGCGGGAGCTGATGAGCAGTACTTC
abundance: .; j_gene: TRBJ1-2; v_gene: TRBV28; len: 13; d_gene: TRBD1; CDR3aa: CASRMTGNYGYTF; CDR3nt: TGTGCCAGCAGGATGACAGGGAACTATGGCTACACCTTC
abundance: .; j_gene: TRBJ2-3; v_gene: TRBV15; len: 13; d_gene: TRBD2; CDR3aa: CATAGGNTDTQYF; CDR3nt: TGTGCCACCGCCGGGGGGAACACAGATACGCAGTATTTT
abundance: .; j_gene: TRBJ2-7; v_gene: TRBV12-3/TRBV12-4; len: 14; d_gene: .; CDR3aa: CASSLGQPPHEQYF; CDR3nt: TGTGCCAGCAGTTTGGGGCAGCCGCCCCACGAGCAGTACTTC
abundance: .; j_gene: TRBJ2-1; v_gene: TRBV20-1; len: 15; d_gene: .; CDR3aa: CSATFPRISYNEQFF; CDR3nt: TGCAGTGCAACCTTCCCTAGGATTTCCTACAATGAGCAGTTCTTC
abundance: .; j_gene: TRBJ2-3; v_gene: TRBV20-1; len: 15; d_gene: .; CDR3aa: CSATSRQTYTDTQYF; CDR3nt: TGCAGTGCTACTAGTCGACAGACTTACACAGATACGCAGTATTTT
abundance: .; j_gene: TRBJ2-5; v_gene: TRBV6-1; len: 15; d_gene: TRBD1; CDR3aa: CASTSTGYSQETQYF; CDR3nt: TGTGCCAGCACCTCGACAGGGTACTCCCAAGAGACCCAGTACTTC
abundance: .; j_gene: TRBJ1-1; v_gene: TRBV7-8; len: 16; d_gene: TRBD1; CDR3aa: CASSPRDRGIASEAFF; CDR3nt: TGTGCCAGCAGCCCGCGGGACAGGGGGATCGCCTCTGAAGCTTTCTTT
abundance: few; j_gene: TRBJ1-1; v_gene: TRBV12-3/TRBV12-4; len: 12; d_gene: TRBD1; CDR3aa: CASSSGTAEAFF; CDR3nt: TGTGCCAGCTCCTCCGGGACAGCTGAAGCTTTCTTT
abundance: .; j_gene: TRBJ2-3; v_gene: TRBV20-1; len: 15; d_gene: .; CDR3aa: CSVTDDTSSTDTQYF; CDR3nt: TGCAGTGTTACTGACGACACCAGTAGCACAGATACGCAGTATTTT
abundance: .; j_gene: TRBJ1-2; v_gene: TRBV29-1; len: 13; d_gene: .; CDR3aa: CSAGGTRDYGYTF; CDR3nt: TGCAGCGCAGGTGGGACGCGGGACTATGGCTACACCTTC
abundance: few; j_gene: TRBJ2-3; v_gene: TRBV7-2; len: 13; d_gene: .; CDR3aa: CASSFGRTDTQYF; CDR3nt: TGTGCCAGCAGCTTTGGGCGCACAGATACGCAGTATTTT
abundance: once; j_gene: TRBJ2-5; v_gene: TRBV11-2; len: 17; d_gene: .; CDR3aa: CASSPQIRLVGPVTQYF; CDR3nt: TGTGCCAGCAGCCCCCAGATCAGGCTTGTTGGACCCGTAACCCAGTACTTC
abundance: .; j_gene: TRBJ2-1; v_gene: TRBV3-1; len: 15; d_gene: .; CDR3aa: CATFHSGGSYNEQFF; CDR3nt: TGTGCCACCTTTCATAGCGGAGGCTCCTACAATGAGCAGTTCTTC
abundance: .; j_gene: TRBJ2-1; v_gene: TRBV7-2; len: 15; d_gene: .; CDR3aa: CASTQRGGRYNEQFF; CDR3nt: TGTGCCAGCACCCAGAGGGGGGGTAGATACAATGAGCAGTTCTTC
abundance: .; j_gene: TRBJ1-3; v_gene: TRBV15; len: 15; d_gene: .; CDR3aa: CATRQAANSGNTIYF; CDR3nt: TGTGCCACCAGGCAGGCAGCCAACTCTGGAAACACCATATATTTT
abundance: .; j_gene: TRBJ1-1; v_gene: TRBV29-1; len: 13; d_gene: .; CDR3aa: CSVVGYPNTEAFF; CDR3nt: TGCAGCGTTGTCGGGTACCCGAACACTGAAGCTTTCTTT
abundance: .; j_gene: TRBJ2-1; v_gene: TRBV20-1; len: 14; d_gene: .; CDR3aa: CSALAASSYNEQFF; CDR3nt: TGCAGTGCTTTAGCGGCTAGCTCCTACAATGAGCAGTTCTTC
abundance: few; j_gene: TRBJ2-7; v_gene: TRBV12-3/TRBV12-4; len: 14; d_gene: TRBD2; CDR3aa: CASSRTSGSYEQYF; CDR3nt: TGTGCCAGCAGTCGGACTAGCGGCTCCTACGAGCAGTACTTC
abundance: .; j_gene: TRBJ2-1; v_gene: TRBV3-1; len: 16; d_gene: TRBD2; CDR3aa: CASSQVPAGGSNEQFF; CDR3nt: TGTGCCAGCAGCCAAGTCCCAGCGGGGGGGTCTAATGAGCAGTTCTTC
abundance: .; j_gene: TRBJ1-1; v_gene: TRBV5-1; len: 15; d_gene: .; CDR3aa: CASSLLGGTNTEAFF; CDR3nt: TGCGCCAGCAGCTTGCTCGGGGGTACGAACACTGAAGCTTTCTTT
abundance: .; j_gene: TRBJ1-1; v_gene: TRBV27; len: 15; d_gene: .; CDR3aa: CASSLKRNAGTEAFF; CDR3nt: TGTGCCAGCAGTTTAAAAAGGAACGCGGGCACTGAAGCTTTCTTT
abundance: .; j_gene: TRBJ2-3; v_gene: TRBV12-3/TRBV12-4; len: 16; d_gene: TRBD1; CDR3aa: CASSSWTGGSTDTQYF; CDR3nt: TGTGCCAGCAGTTCATGGACAGGGGGTTCTACAGATACGCAGTATTTT
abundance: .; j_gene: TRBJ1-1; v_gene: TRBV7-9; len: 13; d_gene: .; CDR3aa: CASSEDSYTEAFF; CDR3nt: TGTGCCAGCAGCGAAGACAGCTACACTGAAGCTTTCTTT
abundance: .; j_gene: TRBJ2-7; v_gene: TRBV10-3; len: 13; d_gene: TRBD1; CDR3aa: CAISERTGYEQYF; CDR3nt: TGTGCCATCAGTGAGCGGACAGGGTACGAGCAGTACTTC
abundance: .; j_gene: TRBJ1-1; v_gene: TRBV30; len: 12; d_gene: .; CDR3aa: CARAGEATEAFF; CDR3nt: TGTGCCCGGGCAGGGGAGGCCACTGAAGCTTTCTTT
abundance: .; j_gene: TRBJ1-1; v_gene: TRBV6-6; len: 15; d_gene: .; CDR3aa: CASSYAPDGNTEAFF; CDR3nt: TGTGCCAGCAGTTATGCCCCGGACGGTAACACTGAAGCTTTCTTT
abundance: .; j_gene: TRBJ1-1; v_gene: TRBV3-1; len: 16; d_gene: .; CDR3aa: CASSQDWSRGSTEAFF; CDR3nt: TGTGCCAGCAGCCAAGATTGGTCGCGGGGGAGCACTGAAGCTTTCTTT
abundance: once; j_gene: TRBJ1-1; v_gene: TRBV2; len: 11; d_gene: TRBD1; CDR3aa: CASREDRWAFF; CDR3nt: TGTGCCAGCAGGGAGGACAGGTGGGCTTTCTTT
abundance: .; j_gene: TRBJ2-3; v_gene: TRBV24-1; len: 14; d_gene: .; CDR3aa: CATSEWDSTDTQYF; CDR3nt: TGTGCCACCAGTGAGTGGGACAGCACAGATACGCAGTATTTT
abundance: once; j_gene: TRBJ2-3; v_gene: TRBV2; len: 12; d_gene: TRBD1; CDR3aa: CASRRGPDTQYF; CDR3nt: TGTGCCAGCAGAAGGGGGCCAGATACGCAGTATTTT
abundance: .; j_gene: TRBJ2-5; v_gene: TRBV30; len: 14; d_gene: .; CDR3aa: CAWSVRSPGETQYF; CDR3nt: TGTGCCTGGAGTGTAAGGTCCCCAGGGGAGACCCAGTACTTC
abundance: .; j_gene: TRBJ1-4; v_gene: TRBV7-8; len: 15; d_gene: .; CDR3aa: CASSLGRATNEKLFF; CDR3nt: TGTGCCAGCAGCTTAGGAAGAGCAACTAATGAAAAACTGTTTTTT
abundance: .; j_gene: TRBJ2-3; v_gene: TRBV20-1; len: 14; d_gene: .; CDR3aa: CSADHREWTDTQYF; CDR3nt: TGCAGTGCAGACCACCGGGAGTGGACAGATACGCAGTATTTT
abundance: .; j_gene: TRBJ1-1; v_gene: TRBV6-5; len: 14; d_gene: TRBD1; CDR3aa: CASNLDRASTEAFF; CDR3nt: TGTGCCAGCAATCTAGACAGGGCCTCCACTGAAGCTTTCTTT
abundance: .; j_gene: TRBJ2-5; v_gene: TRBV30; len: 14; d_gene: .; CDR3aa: CAWSGGQTQETQYF; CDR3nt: TGTGCCTGGAGTGGTGGACAGACCCAAGAGACCCAGTACTTC
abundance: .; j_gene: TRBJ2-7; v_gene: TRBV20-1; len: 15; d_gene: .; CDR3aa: CSAFPPGGAPYEQYF; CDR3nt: TGCAGTGCTTTCCCTCCTGGTGGCGCGCCCTACGAGCAGTACTTC